This T cell receptor (beta chain) was profiled in a study of cytomegalovirus exposure and HLA in healthy donors. Study-level points and caveats: Using the classifier, cytomegalovirus status was reportedly diagnosed with high specificity and sensitivity.

About this clone itself: The antigen is not known.

The CDR3 covers 13 residues. Looked up from germline, CDR1 is SGHRS and CDR2 is YFSETQ. Trimming removed 2 bases from V and 2 bases from J, with 8 bases in between. Repertoires were generated with immunoSEQ multiplex PCR, while TCRdb's copy carries only in-frame clones and drops some. The repertoire holds roughly 150,000 clones, with 80% to 90% as singletons. V gene TRBV5-1 combines with J gene TRBJ2-7, with D possibly TRBD2 on 5 matching bases. This clonotype originated in a woman aged 18-29 years in good health and CMV-seronegative. The sequenced sample consisted of PBMCs. For the CDR3, the DNA is TGCGCCAGCAGCTTCGGGGAAACCTACGAGCAGTACTTC. Its translation is CASSFGETYEQYF.